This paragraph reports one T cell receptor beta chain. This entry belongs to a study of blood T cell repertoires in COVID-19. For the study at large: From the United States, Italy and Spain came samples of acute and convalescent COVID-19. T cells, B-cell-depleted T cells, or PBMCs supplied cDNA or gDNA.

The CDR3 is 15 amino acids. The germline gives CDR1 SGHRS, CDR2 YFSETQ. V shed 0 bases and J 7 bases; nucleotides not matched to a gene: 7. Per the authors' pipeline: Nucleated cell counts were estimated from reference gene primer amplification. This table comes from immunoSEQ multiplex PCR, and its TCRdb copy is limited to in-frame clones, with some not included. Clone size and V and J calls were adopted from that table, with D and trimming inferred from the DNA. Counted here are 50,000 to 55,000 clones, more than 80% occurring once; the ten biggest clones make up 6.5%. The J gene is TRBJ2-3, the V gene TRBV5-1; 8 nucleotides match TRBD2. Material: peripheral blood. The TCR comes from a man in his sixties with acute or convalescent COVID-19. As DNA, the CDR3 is TGCGCCAGCAGCTTGGATAGCGGGGTGGGCAATACGCAGTATTTT. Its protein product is CASSLDSGVGNTQYF.